Below, 28 T cell receptor beta chains from the same sample are listed, as sequenced in a study of blood T cell repertoires in COVID-19 (TCRdb year 2020). Library construction relied on the immunoSEQ multiplex PCR assay. TCRdb's version of the immuneACCESS table is confined to in-frame rearrangements and falls short of the full clone set. An unresolved V gene accounts for under half of the shortfall where checked; the remainder is of unknown origin. The sample table lists 270,000 or so clones, 70% to 90% of them with a count of one. Approximately 3% of the sample belongs to the ten largest clones. The specimen was peripheral blood. The origin of the receptors is a woman in her 30s with active or convalescent COVID-19.

The gene calls are TRBV5-1 and TRBJ2-1; no firm D call. Germline CDR1 and CDR2: SGHRS and YFSETQ. Trimming removed 0 bases at V and 8 bases at J, with 15 bases between. This CDR3 is built from 15 residues. In nucleotides, the CDR3 is TGCGCCAGCAGCTTGGCCCCTAGGTTTTGGGATGAGCAGTTCTTC. Translating it yields CASSLAPRFWDEQFF.

The chain combines TRBV29-1 with TRBJ2-1; TRBD2 agrees at 7 bases. CDR3 length: 14 residues. V lost 5 bases and J lost 7; bases outside the gene matches: 11. Looked up from germline, CDR1 is SQVTM and CDR2 is ANQGSEA. The CDR3 DNA reads TGCAGCGTTTCGCGGGGGATTCTCGATAATGAGCAGTTCTTC. This codes for CSVSRGILDNEQFF.

The V gene is TRBV6-5, the J gene TRBJ1-1; D is perhaps TRBD1 (5 bases). The CDR3 loop spans 15 amino acids. CDR1 is MNHEY, CDR2 SVGAGI, per germline. V was clipped by 7 bases and J by 0 bases, with 15 bases between them. Written as DNA, the CDR3 is TGTGCCAGCATTAAAGTGGGAGGGGTGAACACTGAAGCTTTCTTT. Translation: CASIKVGGVNTEAFF.

In the case of this clone: This specimen includes other DNA sequences encoding the same CDR3. The chain combines TRBV24-1 with TRBJ2-3; maybe TRBD2 (7 bases). This CDR3 has 15 residues. Germline CDR1 is KGHDR and CDR2 is SFDVKD. The V end was cut by 3 bases, the J end by 5 bases, with 14 bases between. The CDR3: CATSDPAGAGDTQYF. The CDR3 DNA reads TGTGCCACCAGTGATCCCGCGGGGGCCGGAGATACGCAGTATTTT.

The chain carries TRBV7-2 and TRBJ2-2; possibly TRBD1 for D (5 bases). The germline V and J ends were trimmed by 6 bases and 0 bases, with 11 bases remaining between them. Germline V lookup: CDR1 SGHTA, CDR2 FQGNSA. This CDR3 region has 15 residues. The CDR3 here is CASRPRGTNTGELFF. The DNA for the CDR3 is TGTGCCAGCAGGCCTAGGGGTACGAACACCGGGGAGCTGTTTTTT.

This chain connects TRBV19 to TRBJ1-1; a weak D match, TRBD1 (6 bases). V was shortened by 9 bases and J by 3 bases, with 17 bases between the two germline ends. CDR3 length equals 14 residues. The V gene's germline CDR1 is LNHDA and CDR2 SQIVND (reference sequence). The CDR3: CASHETGRDTEAFF. The CDR3 DNA reads TGTGCCAGCCACGAAACAGGGCGGGACACTGAAGCTTTCTTT.

This rearrangement joins TRBV4-1 to TRBJ2-1, with D tentatively TRBD1 (6 bases). Germline loops: CDR1 MGHRA, CDR2 YSYEKL. The V end was cut by 4 bases, the J end by 7 bases, with 14 bases between. This CDR3 has 14 residues. CDR3 region: CASSLDEQGNEQFF. The CDR3 coding sequence is TGCGCCAGCAGCCTTGACGAACAGGGAAATGAGCAGTTCTTC.

The chain has TRBV27 and TRBJ1-5; 8 nucleotides align to TRBD1. Germline values: CDR1 MNHEY, CDR2 SMNVEV (reference sequence). J was trimmed by 5 bases and V by 1 base; bases with no gene match: 4. CDR3 length: 15 residues. CDR3 loop: CASSLFRGRDQPQHF. The CDR3 nucleotides are TGTGCCAGCAGTTTATTCAGGGGGCGCGATCAGCCCCAGCATTTT.

This chain links TRBV6-5 with TRBJ2-5, with TRBD1 matching 9 bases. Germline CDR1 and CDR2: MNHEY and SVGAGI. This CDR3 is built from 15 residues. With 2 bases clipped from V and 4 bases from J, the junction kept 5 bases outside the gene matches. CDR3 nucleotides: TGTGCCAGCAGTTACCGCCCGGACAGGGGAGAGACCCAGTACTTC. This encodes CASSYRPDRGETQYF.

This sequence joins TRBV6-5 and TRBJ2-2; 7 nucleotides agree with TRBD2. Germline V gives CDR1 MNHEY, CDR2 SVGAGI. With 2 bases clipped from V and 6 bases from J, the junction kept 3 bases outside the gene matches. The CDR3 length is 14 residues. CDR3 nucleotide sequence: TGTGCCAGCAGTTACGGACTAGATTCCGGGGAGCTGTTTTTT. Protein product: CASSYGLDSGELFF.

V and J are TRBV5-4 and TRBJ1-1; tentatively, D is TRBD1 (5 bases). V shed 3 bases and J shed 2 bases, with 8 bases lying between them. This CDR3 is built from 13 residues. The germline V gene has CDR1 SGHNT and CDR2 YYREEE (reference sequence). In DNA, the CDR3 is TGTGCCAGCAGCTCGGGACTTAACACTGAAGCTTTCTTT. As protein: CASSSGLNTEAFF.

J is TRBJ1-5 and V is TRBV15; D remains unclear. The germline V and J ends were trimmed by 0 bases and 5 bases, with 8 bases remaining between them. This CDR3 region has 14 residues. Germline-derived CDR1 and CDR2 are LNHNV and YYDKDF (reference sequence). In nucleotides, the CDR3 is TGTGCCACCAGCAGAGACCGAGTTGATCAGCCCCAGCATTTT. Its protein is CATSRDRVDQPQHF.

The chain joins TRBV9 to TRBJ2-2; 9 bases match TRBD1. This CDR3 has 14 amino acids. The germline V gene encodes CDR1 SGDLS and CDR2 YYNGEE. V trimming: 4 bases; J trimming: 6 bases; junction bases outside the gene matches: 4. The DNA for the CDR3 is TGTGCCAGCAGCTCGGGACAGGGAGCCGGGGAGCTGTTTTTT. It is translated as CASSSGQGAGELFF.

This clone was detected a few times. The chain employs TRBV6-5 and TRBJ1-4; D is unclear. Trimming shortened V by 6 bases and J by 5 bases, and 7 bases separated the two germline ends. From germline, CDR1 is MNHEY and CDR2 SVGAGI. This CDR3 is built from 12 residues. The CDR3 loop is CASRSPNEKLFF. The CDR3 DNA follows: TGTGCCAGCAGGTCCCCGAATGAAAAACTGTTTTTT.

The chain employs TRBV28 and TRBJ2-7; a possible D gene is TRBD1 (6 bases). The CDR3 contains 13 residues. Germline-derived CDR1 and CDR2 are MDHEN and SYDVKM. V lost 10 bases and J lost 4, with 17 bases in between. The CDR3 protein is CATRRTVGYEQYF. The CDR3 DNA reads TGTGCCACCCGCAGGACAGTGGGGTACGAGCAGTACTTC.

CDR3 DNA: TGTGCCAGCAGTCCCCGACAGGGGCGTTTGGGTTCACCCCTCCACTTT. It codes for CASSPRQGRLGSPLHF. The rearrangement uses TRBV27 and TRBJ1-6; 8 nucleotides match TRBD1. Germline V gives CDR1 MNHEY, CDR2 SMNVEV (reference sequence). This CDR3 contains 16 residues. J lost 9 bases, V lost 5 bases, and 12 bases had no gene match.

The chain carries TRBV6-7 and TRBJ2-3, with D possibly being TRBD1 (6 bases). TRBV6-7 is identified as an open reading frame with a role that is uncertain. Trimming stripped 0 bases from V and 4 bases from J, with 11 bases between. The CDR3 sequence is 15 residues long. The CDR3: CASSYSWGPADTQYF. Written as DNA, the CDR3 is TGTGCCAGCAGTTACTCGTGGGGGCCGGCAGATACGCAGTATTTT.

J is TRBJ2-5 and V is TRBV2; D is unresolved. Germline V gene lookup returns CDR1 SNHLY and CDR2 FYNNEI. This CDR3 has 12 amino acids. The ends were cut back, 4 bases at V and 5 bases at J, with 8 bases in the middle. CDR3 region: CASSVSWETQYF. The CDR3 DNA sequence: TGTGCCAGCAGTGTTAGCTGGGAGACCCAGTACTTC.

In the case of this clone: Other DNA sequences from this sample encode an identical CDR3 as well. V is TRBV9 and J is TRBJ1-1; D unclear. V gave up 2 bases and J gave up 0 bases, with 8 bases separating them. Germline-derived CDR1 and CDR2 are SGDLS and YYNGEE. The CDR3 contains 14 residues. The CDR3 reads CASSVEALNTEAFF. The CDR3 nucleotides are TGTGCCAGCAGCGTCGAGGCCTTGAACACTGAAGCTTTCTTT.

The count of this clone is one. The chain is built from TRBV19 and TRBJ2-3; TRBD2 aligns across 13 bases. The CDR3 covers 17 residues. With V trimmed by 7 bases and J by 0 bases, 7 bases remained unmatched. Germline CDR1 and CDR2: LNHDA and SQIVND (reference sequence). The CDR3 coding sequence is TGTGCCAGTACCCTACTAGCGGGGGGGTCTAGCACAGATACGCAGTATTTT. It codes for CASTLLAGGSSTDTQYF.

V is TRBV2 and J is TRBJ2-3; TRBD2 matches 7 bases. The germline CDR1 and CDR2 sequences are SNHLY and FYNNEI. There are 13 residues in the CDR3. The J segment lost 6 bases and the V segment lost 7 bases, leaving 7 bases of the junction unmatched. The DNA of the CDR3 is TGTGCCAGCATTGTCGGGGGGATGGATACGCAGTATTTT. Its protein product is CASIVGGMDTQYF.

The genes are TRBV7-9 and TRBJ1-1; 9 bases are a match to TRBD1. CDR3 length: 15 residues. Germline V gene sequence: CDR1 SEHNR, CDR2 FQNEAQ (reference sequence). V gave up 5 bases and J gave up 4 bases; unmatched junction bases: 8. The CDR3 region is CASSTQQGAVTEAFF. DNA for the CDR3: TGTGCCAGCAGCACGCAACAGGGGGCGGTCACTGAAGCTTTCTTT.

V is TRBV5-1 and J is TRBJ2-7, with 7 bases aligning to TRBD1. Germline values: CDR1 SGHRS, CDR2 YFSETQ. V lost 3 bases, J lost 0 bases, and 3 bases stayed unmatched. There are 14 residues in the CDR3. CDR3 nucleotides: TGCGCCAGCAGCTCCCGGGACAGCTCCTACGAGCAGTACTTC. Its translation is CASSSRDSSYEQYF.

The chain couples TRBV30 to TRBJ1-2; 7 bases agree with TRBD1. J gave up 0 bases and V 5 bases, and 6 bases lay outside the gene matches. CDR1 is GTSNPN and CDR2 is SVGIG in the germline V gene (reference sequence). This CDR3 has 14 residues. CDR3 protein: CAWEPGTANYGYTF. The CDR3 DNA is TGTGCCTGGGAACCCGGGACAGCTAACTATGGCTACACCTTC.

The rearrangement uses TRBV5-1 and TRBJ2-5; the match to TRBD2 covers 11 bases. Germline V gene sequence: CDR1 SGHRS, CDR2 YFSETQ. V was clipped by 1 base and J by 5 bases; unmatched bases: 10. This CDR3 comprises 17 residues. The CDR3: CASSLRSSGGSEETQYF. CDR3 nucleotide sequence: TGCGCCAGCAGCTTGCGATCTAGCGGGGGGTCAGAGGAGACCCAGTACTTC.

For the CDR3, the DNA is TGTGCCAGCAGTTTTCTCGGGGATCAGCCCCAGCATTTT. Translated, it gives CASSFLGDQPQHF. This chain links TRBV6-2 or TRBV6-3 with TRBJ1-5; no clear D gene. Germline assignment: CDR1 MNHEY and CDR2 SVGEGT. The CDR3 is 13 amino acids. V shed 4 bases and J shed 5 bases, with 9 bases lying between them.

The chain combines TRBV12-3 or TRBV12-4 with TRBJ1-1, with D possibly matching TRBD1 (6 bases). The V and J ends lost 0 bases and 8 bases respectively, with 7 bases between them. The CDR3 totals 12 residues. DNA of the CDR3: TGTGCCAGCAGTTTAGCAGGGGGAGAAGCTTTCTTT. The encoded protein is CASSLAGGEAFF.

This chain uses TRBV6-5 with TRBJ2-1; D might be TRBD2 (5 bases). There are 15 residues in the CDR3. The germline V and J ends were trimmed by 0 bases and 3 bases, with 9 bases remaining between them. Germline V gene data show CDR1 as MNHEY and CDR2 as SVGAGI. CDR3 nucleotide sequence: TGTGCCAGCAGTTACTCGGATGGACTCTACAATGAGCAGTTCTTC. Protein: CASSYSDGLYNEQFF.